Reported below is one T cell receptor beta chain. The antigen remains unidentified. A CD45RA-negative memory subset and a CD45RA+ naive subset were separated from the CD4+ cells. These data belong to a study of shared clonotypes between healthy human individuals. Findings and caveats of the study: Rarefaction analysis demonstrated incomplete sorted-subset sequencing notwithstanding large depth.

Profiled with immunoSEQ multiplex PCR; TCRdb holds only in-frame clones, not every one. The sample shows roughly 2.6 million clones, 85% to 95% of them seen only once. Sequenced sample: naive CD4+ T cells sorted from blood. Noted subset: CD45RA+ positively selected. The source of this sequence is a man younger than 35 in good health.

CDR3 sequence: CASSQGQGWTEAFF. The CDR3 DNA reads as TGCGCCAGCAGCCAAGGGCAGGGTTGGACTGAAGCTTTCTTT. The V and J genes are TRBV4-3 and TRBJ1-1; maybe TRBD1 (5 bases). V was clipped by 1 base and J by 5 bases, with 11 bases between them. Germline values: CDR1 LGHNA, CDR2 YSLEER. This CDR3 comprises 14 residues.